One and the same sample provided the 22 T cell receptor beta chains below, sequenced in a study of blood T cell repertoires in COVID-19. Profiled with immunoSEQ multiplex PCR; TCRdb holds only in-frame clones, not every one. The data show 60,000 or so clones, roughly 74% seen once. The specimen was peripheral blood. Receptor source: a woman aged 80 or older with acute or convalescent COVID-19.

V is TRBV18 and J is TRBJ1-4, with D hard to call. The CDR3 extends over 16 amino acids. In germline, CDR1 is KGHSH, CDR2 LQKENI. V gave up 0 bases and J gave up 8 bases, with 16 bases separating them. The CDR3 spells CASSPPTGLGEEKLFF. The CDR3 DNA reads as TGTGCCAGCTCACCACCGACGGGGTTGGGCGAGGAAAAACTGTTTTTT.

The rearrangement links TRBV28 to TRBJ2-3; a possible D gene is TRBD2 (5 bases). Trimming stripped 4 bases from V and 10 bases from J, with 15 bases between. Germline CDR1 reads MDHEN; CDR2 reads SYDVKM. The CDR3 has 13 amino acids. CDR3 sequence (DNA): TGTGCCAGCAGTTCCGGACCTACTAGGGCGCAGTATTTT. Translated: CASSSGPTRAQYF.

The chain is built from TRBV5-4 and TRBJ2-7, with 11 bases identical to TRBD2. Trimming took 0 bases from V and 2 from J; bases not matched to a gene: 1. The CDR3 consists of 15 residues. The germline CDR1 and CDR2 sequences are SGHNT and YYREEE (reference sequence). The CDR3 loop reads CASSLELAGAYEQYF. The CDR3, as DNA: TGTGCCAGCAGCTTGGAACTAGCGGGGGCCTACGAGCAGTACTTC. Using reference TRBV5-4 and TRBJ2-7 for the parts outside the CDR3, the full variable domain is ETGVTQSPTHLIKTRGQQVTLRCSSQSGHNTVSWYQQALGQGPQFIFQYYREEENGRGNFPPRFSGLQFPNYSSELNVNALELDDSALYLCASSLELAGAYEQYFGPGTRLTVT.

This chain links TRBV5-1 with TRBJ2-1, with 10 nucleotides matching TRBD2. V was clipped by 1 base and J by 7 bases; unmatched bases: 5. The CDR3 is 15 amino acids. From germline, CDR1 is SGHRS and CDR2 YFSETQ. This CDR3 reads CASSLRAGGSNEQFF. Written as DNA, the CDR3 is TGCGCCAGCAGCTTGAGAGCGGGAGGGTCAAATGAGCAGTTCTTC.

This chain joins TRBV28 and TRBJ2-5, with a weak D call TRBD2 (6 bases). Germline CDR1 and CDR2: MDHEN and SYDVKM. V lost 5 bases to trimming and J lost 4 bases, with 8 bases between them. This CDR3 comprises 12 residues. CDR3 nucleotides: TGTGCCAGCAGTAGCGGGCGAGAGACCCAGTACTTC. Protein: CASSSGRETQYF.

The chain links TRBV6-6 to TRBJ1-4, with D tentatively TRBD1 (5 bases). The CDR3 totals 14 residues. Trimming took off 6 bases at V and 3 bases at J, with 11 bases between the two ends. The germline CDR1 and CDR2 sequences are MNHNY and SVGAGI (reference sequence). CDR3 bases: TGTGCCAGCAGCGCAGGGTGGGCTAATGAAAAACTGTTTTTT. Residues: CASSAGWANEKLFF.

The chain couples TRBV2 to TRBJ1-5; no firm D call. Germline CDR1 and CDR2: SNHLY and FYNNEI. V shed 6 bases and J shed 6 bases, with 12 bases lying between them. The CDR3 spans 13 residues. CDR3 region: CASSLEVFQPQHF. The CDR3 nucleotides are TGTGCCAGCAGCCTCGAGGTTTTTCAGCCCCAGCATTTT.

In DNA form, the CDR3 reads TGTGCCAGCAGGACAGGGGTAACTAATGAAAAACTGTTTTTT. It yields the protein CASRTGVTNEKLFF. The rearrangement joins TRBV5-5 to TRBJ1-4; 8 bases align to TRBD1. The V segment lost 5 bases and the J segment 1 base; nucleotides outside the gene matches: 1. Germline values: CDR1 SGHKS, CDR2 YYEKEE (reference sequence). CDR3 length equals 14 residues.

The table lists this clone with a count of one. The chain carries TRBV19 and TRBJ2-2; TRBD2 matches 8 bases. V gave up 2 bases and J gave up 4 bases; unmatched junction bases: 6. Germline loops: CDR1 LNHDA, CDR2 SQIVND (reference sequence). The CDR3 has 16 residues. In nucleotides, the CDR3 is TGTGCCAGTAGTATATCGGGGGGGTTGGTCACCGGGGAGCTGTTTTTT. As protein: CASSISGGLVTGELFF.

The J gene is TRBJ1-6, the V gene TRBV18, with 9 bases fitting TRBD1. Trimming removed 3 bases from V and 6 bases from J; junction bases left unmatched: 3. CDR1 and CDR2 from the germline V gene are KGHSH and LQKENI. This CDR3 contains 15 residues. CDR3 region: CASSPLTGGNSPLHF. The CDR3 nucleotides read TGTGCCAGCTCACCCCTGACAGGGGGTAATTCACCCCTCCACTTT.

This clone was seen more than once but under ten times. V is TRBV6-2 or TRBV6-3 and J is TRBJ2-7; D is perhaps TRBD1 (5 bases). CDR1 is MNHEY and CDR2 is SVGEGT in the germline V gene. The CDR3 length is 17 residues. V shed 4 bases and J shed 0 bases, with 19 bases lying between them. CDR3 coding DNA: TGTGCCAGCAGTTGGATATTGACAGAGAGGAGCTCCTACGAGCAGTACTTC. Protein: CASSWILTERSSYEQYF.

The rearrangement uses TRBV5-4 and TRBJ2-3, with 7 positions matching TRBD1. After removal of 3 bases from V and 0 bases from J, the junction contained 4 bases not matched to a gene. Germline CDR1 and CDR2: SGHNT and YYREEE (reference sequence). The CDR3 is 15 amino acids. CDR3 sequence (DNA): TGTGCCAGCAGCTCGGGACAGTTTAGCACAGATACGCAGTATTTT. It translates to CASSSGQFSTDTQYF. The full variable domain, in which reference TRBV5-4 and TRBJ2-3 provide the parts outside the CDR3, is ETGVTQSPTHLIKTRGQQVTLRCSSQSGHNTVSWYQQALGQGPQFIFQYYREEENGRGNFPPRFSGLQFPNYSSELNVNALELDDSALYLCASSSGQFSTDTQYFGPGTRLTVL.

The gene calls are TRBV29-1 and TRBJ1-5; possible D gene TRBD1, 6 bases. Germline V gives CDR1 SQVTM, CDR2 ANQGSEA. The CDR3 runs 13 residues. The V end lost 7 bases, the J end lost 3 bases, and 13 bases lay between the germline ends. The CDR3 loop reads CSASGQLNQPQHF. CDR3 DNA sequence: TGCAGCGCCTCTGGACAGCTCAATCAGCCCCAGCATTTT.

This clone was observed a few times. The chain employs TRBV24-1 and TRBJ1-2; D perhaps matches TRBD1 (6 bases). Trimming took off 4 bases at V and 4 bases at J, with 12 bases between the two ends. This CDR3 is 14 amino acids long. CDR1 and CDR2 from the germline V gene are KGHDR and SFDVKD. The chain's CDR3 is CATSDMAGAYGYTF. The CDR3 coding sequence is TGTGCCACCAGTGACATGGCGGGGGCCTATGGCTACACCTTC.

The count of this clone is one. The genes are TRBV4-2 and TRBJ2-2; 16 nucleotides align to TRBD2. The CDR3 loop spans 17 amino acids. J gave up 2 bases and V 6 bases, and 3 bases lay outside the gene matches. CDR1 and CDR2 (germline): LGHNA, YNFKEQ. The CDR3 loop reads CASRGLAGGLNTGELFF. In nucleotides, the CDR3 is TGTGCCAGCAGGGGACTAGCGGGAGGGTTAAACACCGGGGAGCTGTTTTTT.

The chain carries TRBV12-3 or TRBV12-4 and TRBJ2-1; TRBD1 agrees at 9 bases. This CDR3 region has 13 residues. V trimming: 5 bases; J trimming: 8 bases; junction bases outside the gene matches: 4. The CDR3, as DNA: TGTGCCAGCAGTCGGGACAGGGAGGATGAGCAGTTCTTC. Its protein is CASSRDREDEQFF.

DNA of the CDR3: TGTGCCAGCAGCTTATTGCGGGCGGCCACCGGGGAGCTGTTTTTT. The encoded protein is CASSLLRAATGELFF. This chain joins TRBV7-8 and TRBJ2-2; maybe TRBD2 (5 bases). Trimming took 2 bases from V and 4 from J, leaving 11 bases between them. The CDR3 is made up of 15 amino acids. Germline-derived CDR1 and CDR2 are SGHVS and FQNEAQ.

This clone was picked up one time. The rearrangement uses TRBV7-9 and TRBJ1-5, with 7 bases matching TRBD1. The germline V gene encodes CDR1 SEHNR and CDR2 FQNEAQ (reference sequence). This CDR3 is built from 14 residues. J lost 6 bases, V lost 4 bases, and 6 bases had no gene match. The CDR3: CASSSQTGSQPQHF. The CDR3 DNA follows: TGTGCCAGCAGCTCGCAGACAGGGTCTCAGCCCCAGCATTTT.

CDR3 loop: CASSPREGWIYNEQFF. For the CDR3, the DNA is TGTGCCAGCAGCCCGCGGGAGGGTTGGATTTACAATGAGCAGTTCTTC. This sequence joins TRBV4-2 and TRBJ2-1, with 9 positions matching TRBD2. J lost 4 bases, V lost 4 bases, and 8 bases had no gene match. The CDR3 is 16 amino acids. Germline V gene sequence: CDR1 LGHNA, CDR2 YNFKEQ.

CDR3 sequence: CASSLSGQVRQETQYF. In nucleotides, the CDR3 is TGTGCCAGCAGTTTATCGGGTCAGGTCAGACAAGAGACCCAGTACTTC. The chain recombines TRBV27 with TRBJ2-5; D gene uncertain. This CDR3 region has 16 residues. The germline gives CDR1 MNHEY, CDR2 SMNVEV (reference sequence). Trimming took 0 bases from V and 2 from J, leaving 13 bases between them.

The chain employs TRBV5-1 and TRBJ2-1, with TRBD1 matching 9 bases. The V gene end was trimmed by 4 bases and the J gene end by 2 bases; junction bases not matched to a gene: 7. Germline V gene sequence: CDR1 SGHRS, CDR2 YFSETQ. The CDR3 is 16 residues long. This CDR3 reads CASSALTGGAYNEQFF. The CDR3 coding sequence is TGCGCCAGCAGCGCTTTAACAGGGGGCGCCTACAATGAGCAGTTCTTC.

The chain recombines TRBV27 with TRBJ2-3; 10 bases are shared with TRBD2. This CDR3 comprises 17 residues. Trimming at V came to 7 bases and at J to 0 bases, leaving 10 bases not matched to a gene. The V gene's germline CDR1 is MNHEY and CDR2 SMNVEV (reference sequence). CDR3 sequence reads: CASTPSGSLPSTDTQYF. In DNA form, the CDR3 reads TGTGCCAGCACGCCTAGCGGGAGCCTTCCTAGCACAGATACGCAGTATTTT.